This T cell receptor (beta chain) was obtained from a study of T cell repertoires in cytomegalovirus infection. Background on the study: TCR beta signatures that were public indicated CMV infection and matching HLA type. Study-level findings and limits: Summed public TCR beta family frequency identified CMV carriers bearing the relevant HLA. Dominating the ex vivo response were TCR beta clonotypes that were CMV-specific and HLA-C-restricted.

This clonotype was seen repeatedly, ten times or more. The antigen remains unidentified. TCRdb recomputed calls from the reads with MiXCR, one row per CDR3 protein. Altogether some 600,000 distinct CDR3 sequences are present, 20% to 30% being singletons, with the ten largest covering 8%. Sequencing was carried out using CD8+ T cells from PBMCs. This clonotype originated in a human donor in good health (CMV status not recorded). Some clones in this sample may be carry-over from other donors' samples.

In DNA form, the CDR3 reads TGTGCCACCGGACCCAATCCGGGGAATACGCAGTATTTT. It translates to CATGPNPGNTQYF. The chain couples TRBV12-3 or TRBV12-4 to TRBJ2-3, with D maybe TRBD2 (5 bases). The CDR3 length is 13 residues. With 10 bases removed from V and 7 bases from J, the gap between germline ends came to 18 bases.